Below, 15 T cell receptor beta chains from the same sample are listed, as sequenced in a study of shared clonotypes between healthy human individuals. Generated by immunoSEQ multiplex PCR, the TCRdb table keeps only in-frame clones and is missing some. The sample carries roughly 1.4 million clones, 98% recorded once. Input material: naive CD4+ T cells sorted from blood. Indicated subset: CD45RA+ positively selected. These receptors all stem from a man aged 25-45 years in good health.

The chain combines TRBV25-1 with TRBJ2-3; D remains ambiguous. Looked up from germline, CDR1 is MGHDK and CDR2 is SYGVNS. CDR3 length equals 13 residues. With 1 base removed from V and 7 bases from J, the gap between germline ends came to 9 bases. CDR3 coding DNA: TGTGCCAGCAGTGAATCTAACATGCATACGCAGTATTTT. This translates into CASSESNMHTQYF.

V and J are TRBV29-1 and TRBJ2-1, with TRBD1 identical over 9 bases. Germline lookup yields CDR1 SQVTM and CDR2 ANQGSEA. V lost 4 bases, J lost 7 bases, and 8 bases stayed unmatched. The CDR3 has 14 residues. CDR3 nucleotide sequence: TGCAGCGTTGTTAAAGGACAGGGGACGAATGAGCAGTTCTTC. It encodes CSVVKGQGTNEQFF.

The chain has TRBV27 and TRBJ1-2, with 7 bases fitting TRBD1. The length of the CDR3 is 14 residues. V was clipped by 6 bases and J by 2 bases; unmatched bases: 6. Germline V gene data show CDR1 as MNHEY and CDR2 as SMNVEV (reference sequence). The CDR3 spells CASRTGIPNYGYTF. The CDR3 DNA reads as TGTGCCAGCAGGACAGGGATCCCCAACTATGGCTACACCTTC.

This clone was found once. V and J are TRBV5-6 and TRBJ2-7; 10 bases fit TRBD2. The CDR3 length is 13 residues. Germline assignment: CDR1 SGHDT and CDR2 YYEEEE. V dropped 2 bases and J dropped 11; count of bases not matched to a gene: 7. The CDR3 region is CASSFASGGPKYF. CDR3 bases: TGTGCCAGCAGCTTCGCTAGCGGGGGACCTAAGTACTTC.

This rearrangement joins TRBV9 to TRBJ2-2; D is undetermined. Germline V CDR1 and CDR2: SGDLS, YYNGEE. V lost 2 bases and J 1 base, leaving 9 bases between the germline ends. The CDR3 consists of 15 residues. The CDR3 here is CASSVGEGNTGELFF. For the CDR3, the DNA is TGTGCCAGCAGCGTCGGCGAAGGGAACACCGGGGAGCTGTTTTTT.

The chain uses TRBV27 and TRBJ2-5, with D possibly being TRBD1 or TRBD2 (5 bases each). Trimming removed 7 bases from V and 2 bases from J, with 20 bases in between. The CDR3 totals 16 residues. CDR1 and CDR2 (germline): MNHEY, SMNVEV (reference sequence). The CDR3 DNA reads TGTGCCAGCACCCTTAAATCCGGGGCCCGGCAAGAGACCCAGTACTTC. This encodes CASTLKSGARQETQYF.

In the case of this clone: Distinct nucleotide sequences in the sample also encode this CDR3. J is TRBJ2-1 and V is TRBV5-1, with 10 bases identical to TRBD2. This CDR3 is 16 amino acids long. Germline V CDR1 and CDR2: SGHRS, YFSETQ. V lost 2 bases to trimming and J lost 0 bases; unmatched junction nucleotides: 2. The CDR3 sequence: CASSFLAGVSYNEQFF. Written as DNA, the CDR3 is TGCGCCAGCAGCTTTCTAGCGGGAGTCTCCTACAATGAGCAGTTCTTC. The full variable domain, with the rest looked up from reference TRBV5-1 and TRBJ2-1, is KAGVTQTPRYLIKTRGQQVTLSCSPISGHRSVSWYQQTPGQGLQFLFEYFSETQRNKGNFPGRFSGRQFSNSRSEMNVSTLELGDSALYLCASSFLAGVSYNEQFFGPGTRLTVL.

A word on this clone: Other nucleotide sequences from this sample produce the same CDR3. The CDR3 sequence is CASSTGRNQPQHF. For the CDR3, the DNA is TGTGCCAGCAGTACAGGGCGCAATCAGCCCCAGCATTTT. The V gene is TRBV7-2, the J gene TRBJ1-5; a weak D match, TRBD1 (6 bases). Trimming removed 6 bases at V and 2 bases at J, with 8 bases between. This CDR3 region has 13 residues. Germline V gene data show CDR1 as SGHTA and CDR2 as FQGNSA.

The chain employs TRBV5-4 and TRBJ2-6, with D unclear. The CDR3 length is 16 residues. V was cut by 1 base and J by 0 bases, with 8 bases left in between. Germline CDR1 is SGHNT and CDR2 is YYREEE (reference sequence). The CDR3 sequence: CASSLFSASGANVLTF. Written as DNA, the CDR3 is TGTGCCAGCAGCTTGTTCTCCGCCTCTGGGGCCAACGTCCTGACTTTC.

The CDR3 reads CASSSKEGGPQMNTEAFF. Here the CDR3 DNA reads TGTGCCAGCAGCTCAAAGGAGGGGGGGCCGCAAATGAACACTGAAGCTTTCTTT. The chain joins TRBV7-9 to TRBJ1-1; D is possibly TRBD1 (6 bases). V lost 4 bases to trimming and J lost 0 bases, with 21 bases between them. The germline CDR1 and CDR2 sequences are SEHNR and FQNEAQ (reference sequence). The CDR3 length is 18 residues.

About this clone itself: A junction end diverges from the germline sequence, so it may reflect a read error. This chain connects TRBV18 to TRBJ2-7; 11 bases map to TRBD1. CDR3 length: 14 amino acids. Germline values: CDR1 KGHSH, CDR2 LQKENI. Written as DNA, the CDR3 is TGTGCCAGCTCACGGACAGGGGGCTCCCACGAGCAGTACTTC. It translates to CASSRTGGSHEQYF.

The gene calls are TRBV18 and TRBJ2-7; 8 nucleotides line up with TRBD1. Germline V gene data show CDR1 as KGHSH and CDR2 as LQKENI. With 0 bases clipped from V and 3 bases from J, the junction kept 7 bases outside the gene matches. CDR3 length: 16 amino acids. Written as DNA, the CDR3 is TGTGCCAGCTCACCACCGACAGGGGTGACCTACTACGAGCAGTACTTC. It specifies CASSPPTGVTYYEQYF.

As for this clone: Other DNA sequences of this sample code for an identical CDR3. The J gene is TRBJ2-7, the V gene TRBV28; TRBD2 matches at 7 bases. The CDR3 has 14 residues. CDR1 MDHEN and CDR2 SYDVKM come from the germline V gene. The trim removed 5 bases at V and 4 bases at J, leaving 8 bases unmatched. Written as DNA, the CDR3 is TGTGCCAGCAGTCTCCCGGGGGGAACATACGAGCAGTACTTC. It is translated as CASSLPGGTYEQYF. The entire variable domain, with the rest obtained from reference TRBV28 and TRBJ2-7, is as follows: DVKVTQSSRYLVKRTGEKVFLECVQDMDHENMFWYRQDPGLGLRLIYFSYDVKMKEKGDIPEGYSVSREKKERFSLILESASTNQTSMYLCASSLPGGTYEQYFGPGTRLTVT.

This sequence joins TRBV7-2 and TRBJ2-5; D is ambiguous. The CDR3 totals 12 residues. Germline assignment: CDR1 SGHTA and CDR2 FQGNSA. The V end was cut by 3 bases, the J end by 2 bases, with 4 bases between. CDR3 in amino acids: CASSFLQETQYF. The CDR3 bases are TGTGCCAGCAGCTTCTTACAAGAGACCCAGTACTTC.

This clone was seen only a few times. The rearrangement uses TRBV7-2 and TRBJ2-7, with TRBD1 matching over 7 bases. The CDR3 has 15 residues. CDR1 SGHTA and CDR2 FQGNSA come from the germline V gene. Germline trimming cut 5 bases from V and 2 bases from J; bases unmatched to any gene: 9. CDR3 region: CASSRRDSLAYEQYF. The CDR3, as DNA: TGTGCCAGCAGCCGACGGGACAGCCTAGCCTACGAGCAGTACTTC.